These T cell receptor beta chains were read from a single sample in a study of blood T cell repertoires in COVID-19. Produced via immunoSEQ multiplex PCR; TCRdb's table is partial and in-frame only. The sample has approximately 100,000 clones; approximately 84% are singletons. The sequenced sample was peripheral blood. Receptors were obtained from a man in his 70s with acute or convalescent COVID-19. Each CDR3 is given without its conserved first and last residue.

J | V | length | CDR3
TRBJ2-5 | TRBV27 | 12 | ASSLRGPGETQY
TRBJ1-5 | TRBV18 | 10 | ASSFGQGGLL
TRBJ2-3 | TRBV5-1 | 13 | ASSPESGRGDTQY
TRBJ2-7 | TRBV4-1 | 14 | ASSHAGTSGFTEQY
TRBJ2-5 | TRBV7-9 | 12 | ASSFPGGIETQY
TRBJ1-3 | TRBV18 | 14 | ASSPTPESSGNTIY
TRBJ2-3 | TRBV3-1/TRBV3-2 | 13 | ASSQQITSTDTQY
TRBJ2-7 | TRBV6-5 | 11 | AARGGSSYEQY
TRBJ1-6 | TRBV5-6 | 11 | ASRSTGSSALH
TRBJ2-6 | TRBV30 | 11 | AWRGPGANVLT
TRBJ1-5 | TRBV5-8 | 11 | ASSLSGIPSQH